This TCR beta chain emerged from a study of PD-1 blockade in classical Hodgkin lymphoma. Across the study: Nivolumab was given intravenously to patients at 3 mg/kg every 2 weeks. Points from the study as a whole: Complete responders showed a baseline diversity that resembled the diversity of newly diagnosed patients. Healthy donors reportedly exceeded newly diagnosed patients in baseline TCR diversity.

About this clone: The antigen is unknown. Other DNA sequences from this sample encode an identical CDR3 as well.

Trimming removed 0 bases from V and 2 bases from J, with 8 bases in between. CDR1 is SGHRS and CDR2 is YFSETQ in the germline V gene. CDR3 size: 14 residues. Sequencing was performed with immunoSEQ multiplex PCR; in TCRdb, only in-frame clones are kept and a portion is missing. The sample records approximately 12,000 clones, approximately 82% being singletons. Brentuximab vedotin exposure varied, and every patient relapsed after autologous stem cell transplantation. Complete response, partial response or progressive disease was each patient's best response. This clonotype was sampled from a human donor with classical Hodgkin lymphoma. The V gene is TRBV5-1, the J gene TRBJ2-5; D remains ambiguous. Sequenced here: peripheral blood mononuclear cells (PBMCs), sampled before the second cycle of nivolumab. The CDR3 nucleotides read TGCGCCAGCAGCTTGGGCGGTGTACAAGAGACCCAGTACTTC. Translation: CASSLGGVQETQYF.